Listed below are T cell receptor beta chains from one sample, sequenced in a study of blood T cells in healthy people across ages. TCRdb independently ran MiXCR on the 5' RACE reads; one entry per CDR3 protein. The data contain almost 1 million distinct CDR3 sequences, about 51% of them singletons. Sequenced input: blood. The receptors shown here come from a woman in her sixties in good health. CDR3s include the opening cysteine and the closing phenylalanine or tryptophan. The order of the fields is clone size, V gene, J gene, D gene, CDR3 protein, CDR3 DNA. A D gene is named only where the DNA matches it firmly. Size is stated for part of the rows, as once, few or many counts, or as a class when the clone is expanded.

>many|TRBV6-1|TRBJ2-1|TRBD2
CASNAGTSIPFEQFF
TGTGCCAGCAACGCAGGGACTAGCATCCCCTTTGAGCAGTTCTTC
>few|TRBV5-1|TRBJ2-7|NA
CASSLPPTYEQYF
TGCGCCAGCAGCTTGCCGCCAACCTACGAGCAGTACTTC
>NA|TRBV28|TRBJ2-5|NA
CASSKMKGETQYF
TGTGCCAGCAGTAAAATGAAGGGGGAGACCCAGTACTTC
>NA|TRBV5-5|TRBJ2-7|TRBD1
CASRYTGATYEQYF
TGTGCCAGCAGGTACACAGGGGCTACCTACGAGCAGTACTTC
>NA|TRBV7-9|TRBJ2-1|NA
CASSLDLASDYNEQFF
TGTGCCAGCAGCTTAGATCTCGCTAGCGACTACAATGAGCAGTTCTTC
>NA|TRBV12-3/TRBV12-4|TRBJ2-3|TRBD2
CASSPRGTSGSGLSSDTQYF
TGTGCCAGCAGCCCGAGGGGGACTAGCGGGAGTGGGCTCAGTTCAGATACGCAGTATTTT
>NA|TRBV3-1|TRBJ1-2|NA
CASSQRRAAHRPNYGYTF
TGTGCCAGCAGCCAAAGAAGGGCGGCTCACAGACCTAACTATGGCTACACCTTC
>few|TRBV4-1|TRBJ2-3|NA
CASSQGGAPSTDTQYF
TGCGCCAGCAGCCAAGGGGGTGCCCCTAGCACAGATACGCAGTATTTT
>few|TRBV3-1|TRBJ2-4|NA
CASSQGPSAFQYF
TGTGCCAGCAGCCAAGGTCCCTCGGCATTTCAGTACTTC
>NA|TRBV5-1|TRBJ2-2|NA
CASSLTVGTGELFF
TGCGCCAGCAGCCTGACAGTAGGGACCGGGGAGCTGTTTTTT
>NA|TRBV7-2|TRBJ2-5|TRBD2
CASSPDGLAGEGETQYF
TGTGCCAGCAGTCCAGACGGACTAGCGGGAGAAGGAGAGACCCAGTACTTC
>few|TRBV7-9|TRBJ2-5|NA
CASSFSGRQQETQYF
TGTGCCAGCAGCTTTTCGGGGAGACAGCAAGAGACCCAGTACTTC